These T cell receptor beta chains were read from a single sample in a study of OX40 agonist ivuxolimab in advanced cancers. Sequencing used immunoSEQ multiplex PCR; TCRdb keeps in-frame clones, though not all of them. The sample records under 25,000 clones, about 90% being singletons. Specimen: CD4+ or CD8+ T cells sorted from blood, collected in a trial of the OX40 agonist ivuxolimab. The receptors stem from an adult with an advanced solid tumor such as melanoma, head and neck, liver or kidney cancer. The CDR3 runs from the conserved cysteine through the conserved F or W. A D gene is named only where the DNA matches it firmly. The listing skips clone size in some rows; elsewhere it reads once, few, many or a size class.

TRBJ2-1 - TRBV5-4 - CASSPGSPLYEQFF TGTGCCAGCAGCCCCGGTTCCCCCCTTTACGAGCAGTTCTTC
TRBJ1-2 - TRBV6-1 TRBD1 CASSVRQGGNGYTF TGTGCCAGCAGTGTCCGACAGGGAGGGAATGGCTACACCTTC
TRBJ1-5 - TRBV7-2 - CASSLEGDNQPQHF TGTGCCAGCAGCTTGGAAGGAGACAATCAGCCCCAGCATTTT
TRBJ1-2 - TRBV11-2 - CASSLGGVDGGYTF TGTGCCAGCAGCTTAGGAGGCGTCGACGGTGGCTACACCTTC
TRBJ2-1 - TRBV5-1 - CANRGGRTSYNEQFF TGCGCCAACCGCGGTGGGCGGACCTCCTACAATGAGCAGTTCTTC
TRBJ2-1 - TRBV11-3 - CASTLLGIANEQFF TGTGCCAGCACCCTCTTAGGGATTGCCAATGAGCAGTTCTTC
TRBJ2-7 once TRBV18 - CASSPLPRVGEQYF TGTGCCAGCTCACCACTACCCAGGGTAGGCGAGCAGTACTTC
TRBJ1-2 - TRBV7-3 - CASSPSAGDYGYTF TGTGCCAGCAGCCCCTCTGCAGGGGACTATGGCTACACCTTC
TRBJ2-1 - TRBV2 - CASTLDSIGTYNEQFF TGTGCCAGCACTTTGGACAGCATCGGGACCTACAATGAGCAGTTCTTC
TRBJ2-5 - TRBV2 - CASSRGGYSGTGQETQYF TGTGCCAGCAGTAGAGGAGGGTATAGCGGGACAGGCCAAGAGACCCAGTACTTC
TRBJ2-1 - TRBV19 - CASSMIGLGNNEQFF TGTGCCAGTAGTATGATTGGGTTGGGGAACAATGAGCAGTTCTTC
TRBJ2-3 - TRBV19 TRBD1 CATRQGSTDTQYF TGTGCCACTCGACAGGGAAGCACAGATACGCAGTATTTT
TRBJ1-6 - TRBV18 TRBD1 CASSPMGQGNSPLHF TGTGCCAGCTCACCGATGGGACAGGGAAATTCACCCCTCCACTTT
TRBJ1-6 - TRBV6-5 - CASSYQNSPLHF TGTGCCAGCAGTTATCAGAATTCACCCCTCCACTTT
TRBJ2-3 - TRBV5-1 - CASSLGQAKGDTQYF TGCGCCAGCAGCTTGGGGCAGGCGAAAGGAGATACGCAGTATTTT
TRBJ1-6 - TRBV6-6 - CASSSKGNPAYLHF TGTGCCAGCAGCTCCAAGGGCAATCCCGCTTACCTCCACTTT
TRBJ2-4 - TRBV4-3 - CASSQEGPGAKNIQYF TGCGCCAGCAGCCAAGAGGGGCCAGGGGCCAAAAACATTCAGTACTTC
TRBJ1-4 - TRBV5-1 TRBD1 CASNQGDLGEKLFF TGCGCCAGCAATCAGGGGGACCTTGGAGAAAAACTGTTTTTT